Below are 18 T cell receptor beta chains sequenced from a single sample in a study of technical replicates of blood from a handful of donors. Clones were read by immunoSEQ multiplex PCR, and TCRdb kept only the in-frame ones, dropping some. The data contain around 98,000 clones, under 97% of them singletons. The source material was T cells isolated from PBMCs. These TCRs come from a human donor in good health.

V and J are TRBV6-5 and TRBJ2-7; tentatively, D is TRBD1 (5 bases). Germline CDR1 and CDR2: MNHEY and SVGAGI. Trimming took off 2 bases at V and 3 bases at J, with 11 bases between the two ends. This CDR3 is 14 amino acids long. Written as DNA, the CDR3 is TGTGCCAGCAGTTACGTGGAAGGGGACTACGAGCAGTACTTC. Protein: CASSYVEGDYEQYF.

This clone was seen only a few times. This chain joins TRBV13 and TRBJ1-6; 9 bases agree with TRBD1. In germline, CDR1 is PRHDT, CDR2 FYEKMQ (reference sequence). This CDR3 comprises 15 residues. J gave up 9 bases and V 1 base, and 4 bases lay outside the gene matches. The CDR3 loop is CASSLVGTGTSPLHF. Here the CDR3 DNA reads TGTGCCAGCAGCTTAGTCGGGACAGGGACTTCACCCCTCCACTTT. Full variable domain (remainder filled in from reference TRBV13 and TRBJ1-6): AAGVIQSPRHLIKEKRETATLKCYPIPRHDTVYWYQQGPGQDPQFLISFYEKMQSDKGSIPDRFSAQQFSDYHSELNMSSLELGDSALYFCASSLVGTGTSPLHFGNGTRLTVT.

The V gene is TRBV28, the J gene TRBJ1-5; 9 bases agree with TRBD1. Germline CDR1 reads MDHEN; CDR2 reads SYDVKM. J gave up 6 bases and V 6 bases, and 6 bases lay outside the gene matches. This CDR3 has 14 amino acids. The CDR3 DNA follows: TGTGCCAGCAGCCGACAGGGGGTGGTTCAGCCCCAGCATTTT. This encodes CASSRQGVVQPQHF.

This sequence joins TRBV9 and TRBJ2-7, with D possibly being TRBD2 (6 bases). The CDR3 consists of 13 residues. Germline values: CDR1 SGDLS, CDR2 YYNGEE. Between the trimmed V and J ends, which lost 3 bases and 7 bases, there was a span of 14 bases. The CDR3 bases are TGTGCCAGCAGCGGAGGGGTTCGGGGGGAGCAGTACTTC. Translating it yields CASSGGVRGEQYF.

V and J are TRBV29-1 and TRBJ2-5, with TRBD1 matching 10 bases. Germline V CDR1 and CDR2: SQVTM, ANQGSEA. The length of the CDR3 is 13 residues. The junction had 8 bases not matched to a gene; V was cut back by 6 bases and J by 7 bases. Here the CDR3 reads CSVDDRGQVTQYF. DNA of the CDR3: TGCAGCGTGGATGACAGGGGGCAGGTGACCCAGTACTTC.

In this sample, this clone turned up once. This chain joins TRBV4-1 and TRBJ2-2, with 7 positions matching TRBD2. After removal of 1 base from V and 4 bases from J, the junction contained 12 bases not matched to a gene. The length of the CDR3 is 18 residues. Germline V CDR1 and CDR2: MGHRA, YSYEKL. CDR3 coding DNA: TGCGCCAGCAGCCAAGCTTTCCCGGGGGGAACCACCACCGGGGAGCTGTTTTTT. Amino acid sequence: CASSQAFPGGTTTGELFF.

The chain recombines TRBV14 with TRBJ1-2; tentatively, D is TRBD1 (6 bases). V lost 3 bases and J 4 bases, leaving 18 bases between the germline ends. The length of the CDR3 is 16 residues. Germline V gives CDR1 SGHDN, CDR2 FVKESK. Here the CDR3 reads CASSQYSGAGVYGYTF. In DNA, the CDR3 is TGTGCCAGCAGCCAGTACTCTGGGGCAGGGGTCTATGGCTACACCTTC.

The chain links TRBV6-1 to TRBJ1-1, with TRBD1 as a possible D gene (6 bases). The length of the CDR3 is 12 residues. CDR1 is MNHNS and CDR2 is SASEGT in the germline V gene. The V gene lost 2 bases and the J gene lost 9 bases, with 10 bases spanning the gap. The CDR3 region is CASSERGTKAFF. In DNA form, the CDR3 reads TGTGCCAGCAGTGAAAGGGGGACGAAAGCTTTCTTT.

The gene calls are TRBV18 and TRBJ1-2; 9 positions match TRBD1. From germline, CDR1 is KGHSH and CDR2 LQKENI. The CDR3 consists of 17 residues. With 3 bases clipped from V and 3 bases from J, the junction kept 11 bases outside the gene matches. CDR3 DNA: TGTGCCAGCTCACCGCCCGGGACAGGGTTCGGCGACTATGGCTACACCTTC. Protein sequence: CASSPPGTGFGDYGYTF.

The chain is built from TRBV14 and TRBJ2-7, with TRBD1 identical over 10 bases. Trimming took 3 bases from V and 1 from J; bases not matched to a gene: 3. The CDR3 sequence is 15 residues long. Germline loops: CDR1 SGHDN, CDR2 FVKESK. For the CDR3, the DNA is TGTGCCAGCAGCCACTTGGGACAGGGGTCCTACGAGCAGTACTTC. Protein product: CASSHLGQGSYEQYF.

V and J are TRBV5-1 and TRBJ2-3; 10 bases fit TRBD1. The CDR3 is 14 residues long. The V gene end was trimmed by 3 bases and the J gene end by 3 bases; junction bases not matched to a gene: 1. Germline assignment: CDR1 SGHRS and CDR2 YFSETQ. CDR3 sequence: CASSWGQGTDTQYF. The CDR3, as DNA: TGCGCCAGCAGCTGGGGACAGGGGACAGATACGCAGTATTTT.

The chain's CDR3 is CASSEVRDTEAFF. The CDR3 nucleotides are TGTGCCAGCAGCGAGGTACGGGACACTGAAGCTTTCTTT. V and J are TRBV5-4 and TRBJ1-1; D ambiguous. Trimming pared 4 bases from V and 3 bases from J, leaving 10 bases between. The CDR3 has 13 amino acids. The germline V gene has CDR1 SGHNT and CDR2 YYREEE (reference sequence). The full variable domain, in which reference TRBV5-4 and TRBJ1-1 provide the parts outside the CDR3, is ETGVTQSPTHLIKTRGQQVTLRCSSQSGHNTVSWYQQALGQGPQFIFQYYREEENGRGNFPPRFSGLQFPNYSSELNVNALELDDSALYLCASSEVRDTEAFFGQGTRLTVV.

This rearrangement joins TRBV7-2 to TRBJ2-7, with D unclear. Germline loops: CDR1 SGHTA, CDR2 FQGNSA. V lost 5 bases and J 4 bases, leaving 6 bases between the germline ends. CDR3 length: 11 residues. The CDR3 nucleotides read TGTGCCAGCAGCCAACAATACGAGCAGTACTTC. Translation: CASSQQYEQYF.

As for this clone: Other DNA sequences of this sample code for an identical CDR3. CDR3 protein: CASSYSRANTGELFF. The CDR3 region has the DNA TGTGCCAGCAGTTACTCGAGGGCGAACACCGGGGAGCTGTTTTTT. The chain joins TRBV6-5 to TRBJ2-2, with D maybe TRBD2 (5 bases). The CDR3 covers 15 residues. V lost 0 bases and J lost 0, with 5 bases in between. Germline CDR1 and CDR2: MNHEY and SVGAGI.

This clone has a single count. The chain couples TRBV6-5 to TRBJ2-1, with D tentatively TRBD2 (6 bases). Trimming removed 3 bases at V and 0 bases at J, with 12 bases between. The germline V gene encodes CDR1 MNHEY and CDR2 SVGAGI. The CDR3 length is 16 residues. The CDR3 coding sequence is TGTGCCAGCAGTTATGGTAGCGGCATCTCCTACAATGAGCAGTTCTTC. Amino acid sequence: CASSYGSGISYNEQFF.

The rearrangement links TRBV4-1 to TRBJ2-3; TRBD1 aligns across 7 bases. The junction had 5 bases not matched to a gene; V was cut back by 6 bases and J by 2 bases. The CDR3 runs to 14 residues. Germline-derived CDR1 and CDR2 are MGHRA and YSYEKL. The CDR3 loop reads CASRGRGNTDTQYF. The CDR3, as DNA: TGCGCCAGCAGAGGCAGGGGGAACACAGATACGCAGTATTTT.

For this clone: In the same sample, other DNA sequences code for this CDR3. This sequence joins TRBV9 and TRBJ1-5, with D possibly TRBD1 on 5 matching bases. CDR1 and CDR2 from the germline V gene are SGDLS and YYNGEE. Trimming took 0 bases from V and 5 from J, leaving 9 bases between them. This CDR3 region has 14 residues. The CDR3 protein is CASSVDRSDQPQHF. In DNA, the CDR3 is TGTGCCAGCAGCGTAGACAGGAGCGATCAGCCCCAGCATTTT.

This clone was counted once. The chain has TRBV5-1 and TRBJ1-1; no clear D gene. V lost 1 base and J 0 bases, leaving 10 bases between the germline ends. CDR1 and CDR2 (germline): SGHRS, YFSETQ. The CDR3 length is 15 residues. The chain's CDR3 is CASSLFPELNTEAFF. As DNA, the CDR3 is TGCGCCAGCAGCTTGTTCCCAGAATTGAACACTGAAGCTTTCTTT.